This entry lists 20 T cell receptor beta chains sequenced from one sample in a study of blood T cell repertoires in COVID-19. The method was immunoSEQ multiplex PCR; TCRdb's version includes in-frame clones alone and lacks a portion of them. This sample has tens of thousands of clones, with 65% to 85% found just once. Sequencing was done on a sample of peripheral blood. Receptors originate from an elderly woman with active or convalescent COVID-19.

This clone was seen just once. The rearrangement joins TRBV4-1 to TRBJ1-1; the match to TRBD1 covers 8 bases. The CDR3 length is 16 residues. V shed 4 bases and J 4 bases; nucleotides not matched to a gene: 11. Germline loops: CDR1 MGHRA, CDR2 YSYEKL. CDR3 in amino acids: CASSLLQGAGSTEAFF. DNA for the CDR3: TGCGCCAGCAGCCTCTTGCAGGGGGCAGGGAGCACTGAAGCTTTCTTT.

This clone was seen a handful of times. The rearrangement uses TRBV14 and TRBJ2-4; 9 positions agree with TRBD1. Germline V gene lookup returns CDR1 SGHDN and CDR2 FVKESK. The CDR3 has 17 amino acids. V lost 1 base, J lost 7 bases, and 11 bases stayed unmatched. CDR3: CASSQGMDRGGVNIQYF. Here the CDR3 DNA reads TGTGCCAGCAGCCAAGGCATGGACAGGGGAGGTGTTAACATTCAGTACTTC.

V and J are TRBV11-1 and TRBJ2-6, with a tentative D call TRBD1 (6 bases). V was cut by 6 bases and J by 1 base, with 13 bases left in between. This CDR3 has 16 amino acids. CDR1 is SGHAT, CDR2 FQDESV, per germline (reference sequence). As DNA, the CDR3 is TGTGCCAGCAGGCCGGGACAACCGTCTGGGGCCAACGTCCTGACTTTC. It is translated as CASRPGQPSGANVLTF.

The chain employs TRBV7-2 and TRBJ2-4, with TRBD2 matching over 7 bases. The germline CDR1 and CDR2 sequences are SGHTA and FQGNSA. CDR3 length: 13 amino acids. Trimming at V came to 1 base and at J to 8 bases, leaving 2 bases not matched to a gene. CDR3 DNA: TGTGCCAGCAGCTTAGGAAGCGGGGACATTCAGTACTTC. This translates into CASSLGSGDIQYF.

This chain joins TRBV4-1 and TRBJ1-2; tentatively, D is TRBD1 (5 bases). This CDR3 spans 15 amino acids. Per the germline V gene, CDR1 is MGHRA and CDR2 is YSYEKL. V lost 1 base and J lost 5, with 14 bases in between. The CDR3 nucleotides read TGCGCCAGCAGCCAAGGAGGGACTTCTGGGTATGGCTACACCTTC. Residues: CASSQGGTSGYGYTF.

The chain uses TRBV30 and TRBJ1-2, with 8 positions matching TRBD1. V was pared by 3 bases and J by 6 bases, with 6 bases of the junction left unmatched. Germline V gene sequence: CDR1 GTSNPN, CDR2 SVGIG (reference sequence). The CDR3 contains 13 residues. CDR3 coding DNA: TGTGCCTGGAGCGCGGGGACAGGACATGGCTACACCTTC. This gives the protein CAWSAGTGHGYTF.

The chain couples TRBV2 to TRBJ2-1; 7 positions match TRBD1. V lost 2 bases and J lost 8; bases outside the gene matches: 3. CDR1 and CDR2 (germline): SNHLY, FYNNEI. CDR3 size: 13 residues. This CDR3 is CASSESDRDEQFF. Written as DNA, the CDR3 is TGTGCCAGCAGTGAATCCGACAGGGATGAGCAGTTCTTC.

This chain joins TRBV6-6 and TRBJ1-5; 9 nucleotides agree with TRBD1. Per germline, CDR1 MNHNY and CDR2 SVGAGI (reference sequence). The CDR3 extends over 14 amino acids. Trimming cost V 4 bases and J 5 bases; bases outside gene matches: 3. CDR3 in DNA: TGTGCCAGCAGTTCCCGGGACAGGGATCAGCCCCAGCATTTT. Protein sequence: CASSSRDRDQPQHF.

The table lists this clone with a count of one. A junction boundary mismatches the germline segment, possibly from a read error. The rearrangement links TRBV10-3 to TRBJ2-7; D is perhaps TRBD1 (5 bases). The CDR3 is 13 amino acids. Germline lookup yields CDR1 ENHRY and CDR2 SYGVKD. For the CDR3, the DNA is TGTGCCATCAGGGAGTTCCAGGGAAGCGAGCAGTACTTC. Translated, it gives CAIREFQGSEQYF.

The V call is TRBV4-1, the J call TRBJ2-1, with a possible D match to TRBD2 (5 bases). The germline V gene encodes CDR1 MGHRA and CDR2 YSYEKL. Trimming took off 0 bases at V and 1 base at J, with 7 bases between the two ends. The CDR3 length is 15 residues. The CDR3 DNA sequence: TGCGCCAGCAGCCAAGACAGGAGGTCCTACAATGAGCAGTTCTTC. Translating gives CASSQDRRSYNEQFF.

This sequence joins TRBV7-9 and TRBJ1-5; D unclear. Deletions cut 5 bases from V and 2 bases from J, with 13 bases between. This CDR3 contains 15 residues. From germline, CDR1 is SEHNR and CDR2 FQNEAQ (reference sequence). The CDR3 DNA follows: TGTGCCAGCAGCGTCGGGGTAACTGGCAATCAGCCCCAGCATTTT. Protein product: CASSVGVTGNQPQHF.

This chain joins TRBV10-3 and TRBJ1-5; D is undetermined. Trimming took 3 bases from V and 6 from J, leaving 9 bases between them. Germline V gives CDR1 ENHRY, CDR2 SYGVKD. CDR3 length equals 13 residues. CDR3 bases: TGTGCCATCAGTGACCTCGGTGGTCAGCCCCAGCATTTT. Translation: CAISDLGGQPQHF.

The genes are TRBV19 and TRBJ2-7, with 10 bases fitting TRBD2. Trimming cost V 5 bases and J 5 bases; bases outside gene matches: 9. This CDR3 region has 15 residues. Germline values: CDR1 LNHDA, CDR2 SQIVND (reference sequence). The CDR3 coding sequence is TGTGCCAGTAGTTTACTAGCGGGGCCGACCCACGAGCAGTACTTC. It yields the protein CASSLLAGPTHEQYF. The full variable domain, in which reference TRBV19 and TRBJ2-7 provide the parts outside the CDR3, is DGGITQSPKYLFRKEGQNVTLSCEQNLNHDAMYWYRQDPGQGLRLIYYSQIVNDFQKGDIAEGYSVSREKKESFPLTVTSAQKNPTAFYLCASSLLAGPTHEQYFGPGTRLTVT.

The chain uses TRBV2 and TRBJ1-2, with TRBD1 matching over 8 bases. The germline CDR1 and CDR2 sequences are SNHLY and FYNNEI. The CDR3 is 14 residues long. Unmatched junction bases numbered 11, after V lost 5 bases and J lost 9 bases. In DNA form, the CDR3 reads TGTGCCAGCAGTCAATCCGGGACAGGCTCTAGCTACACCTTC. This encodes CASSQSGTGSSYTF.

This clone appeared a few times. The genes are TRBV12-3 or TRBV12-4 and TRBJ2-7, with 8 bases matching TRBD2. V lost 3 bases, J lost 6 bases, and 4 bases stayed unmatched. CDR3 size: 13 residues. CDR3: CASSFGGLVEQYF. DNA for the CDR3: TGTGCCAGCAGTTTTGGGGGACTAGTCGAGCAGTACTTC.

The chain links TRBV6-6 to TRBJ2-1, with TRBD1 as a possible D gene (6 bases). Germline CDR1 is MNHNY and CDR2 is SVGAGI (reference sequence). Trimming cost V 7 bases and J 6 bases, with 10 bases left between them. The CDR3 is made up of 12 amino acids. DNA of the CDR3: TGTGCCAGCACTAAACAGGGCAATGAGCAGTTCTTC. Translated: CASTKQGNEQFF.

The chain is built from TRBV6-5 and TRBJ1-5; D remains ambiguous. CDR1 is MNHEY, CDR2 SVGAGI, per germline. The CDR3 length is 13 residues. V was pared by 6 bases and J by 4 bases, with 10 bases between. This chain's CDR3 is CASSLGVNQPQHF. CDR3 in DNA: TGTGCCAGCAGCCTCGGGGTTAATCAGCCCCAGCATTTT.

The chain links TRBV6-5 to TRBJ2-3, with 10 bases lining up with TRBD2. The CDR3 covers 16 residues. V lost 2 bases and J lost 8; bases outside the gene matches: 10. Germline V gives CDR1 MNHEY, CDR2 SVGAGI. In DNA, the CDR3 is TGTGCCAGCAGTTACACTAGCGGGGTGGGGCTCAGTACGCAGTATTTT. Protein product: CASSYTSGVGLSTQYF.

The J gene is TRBJ1-4, the V gene TRBV7-2; 7 nucleotides align to TRBD1. V trimming: 6 bases; J trimming: 7 bases; junction bases outside the gene matches: 8. Germline lookup yields CDR1 SGHTA and CDR2 FQGNSA. The CDR3 extends over 14 amino acids. The CDR3 here is CASSSRQGGEKLFF. As DNA, the CDR3 is TGTGCCAGCAGTTCTAGACAGGGCGGTGAAAAACTGTTTTTT.

The chain recombines TRBV5-4 with TRBJ2-7, with 10 bases that match TRBD2. The CDR3 spans 15 residues. The germline gives CDR1 SGHNT, CDR2 YYREEE (reference sequence). V lost 0 bases to trimming and J lost 4 bases; unmatched junction nucleotides: 4. Here the CDR3 DNA reads TGTGCCAGCAGCTTGGGACTAGCGGGTGAATACGAGCAGTACTTC. Translating it yields CASSLGLAGEYEQYF.